Below are 11 T cell receptor beta chains sequenced from a single sample in a study of T cell repertoires in cytomegalovirus infection. Each CDR3 protein is one row after TCRdb ran MiXCR on the reads. The table lists around 540,000 distinct CDR3 sequences, roughly a third of them singletons. Their antigens remain unidentified. Sample: cultured PBMCs, taken from culture after CMV antigen stimulation. Receptors originate from a human donor in good health (CMV status not recorded). Some clones in this sample may be carry-over from other donors' samples.

This chain joins TRBV6-2 or TRBV6-3 and TRBJ2-4; D may correspond to TRBD1 or TRBD2 (6 bases each). Germline V gives CDR1 MNHEY, CDR2 SVGEGT. The CDR3 loop spans 15 amino acids. Trimming removed 7 bases from V and 3 bases from J, with 16 bases in between. CDR3 coding DNA: TGTGCCAGCACGAAATCAGGGGAGGACAAAAACATTCAGTACTTC. Encoded protein: CASTKSGEDKNIQYF.

The V and J genes are TRBV28 and TRBJ2-4; possible D gene TRBD1, 7 bases. The CDR3 has 18 amino acids. In germline, CDR1 is MDHEN, CDR2 SYDVKM. Trimming left V 7 bases short and J 2 bases short, with 24 bases between. CDR3 in amino acids: CASKWRAGGEISKNIQYF. The DNA of the CDR3 is TGTGCCAGCAAGTGGAGGGCAGGGGGTGAAATTTCCAAAAACATTCAGTACTTC.

J is TRBJ2-3 and V is TRBV7-2; D gene ambiguous. The CDR3 contains 15 residues. The germline V gene encodes CDR1 SGHTA and CDR2 FQGNSA. V lost 4 bases and J 2 bases, leaving 13 bases between the germline ends. The CDR3 DNA reads TGTGCCAGCAGCTCCACCGGGCTCCACACAGATACGCAGTATTTT. This sequence encodes CASSSTGLHTDTQYF.

This clonotype was detected many times. The chain combines TRBV7-2 with TRBJ2-1; no clear D gene. The ends were cut back, 10 bases at V and 7 bases at J, with 14 bases in the middle. Germline CDR1 reads SGHTA; CDR2 reads FQGNSA. The CDR3 is 12 residues long. The CDR3: CAKAESTNEQFF. CDR3 coding DNA: TGTGCCAAGGCGGAGAGCACGAATGAGCAGTTCTTC.

This sequence joins TRBV7-2 and TRBJ1-1, with 8 bases matching TRBD1. V lost 4 bases and J lost 8; bases outside the gene matches: 9. Germline loops: CDR1 SGHTA, CDR2 FQGNSA. This CDR3 has 14 amino acids. CDR3 protein: CASSSLRGRVEAFF. The CDR3 coding sequence is TGTGCCAGCAGCTCCCTCAGGGGGCGCGTGGAAGCTTTCTTT.

In its sample, this clonotype was seen a few times. The chain has TRBV7-2 and TRBJ2-1; 14 nucleotides match TRBD2. The CDR3 loop spans 17 amino acids. Germline CDR1 and CDR2: SGHTA and FQGNSA. V trimming: 6 bases; J trimming: 4 bases; junction bases outside the gene matches: 8. The CDR3 reads CASRGTSGSPRYNEQFF. Written as DNA, the CDR3 is TGTGCCAGCAGGGGGACTAGCGGGAGTCCTAGGTACAATGAGCAGTTCTTC.

The chain combines TRBV2 with TRBJ1-1, with a weak D call TRBD1 (6 bases). Trimming shortened V by 5 bases and J by 0 bases, and 10 bases separated the two germline ends. The CDR3 totals 14 residues. Germline V gene sequence: CDR1 SNHLY, CDR2 FYNNEI. This CDR3 is CASSRTEMNTEAFF. Written as DNA, the CDR3 is TGTGCCAGCAGTCGGACAGAAATGAACACTGAAGCTTTCTTT.

The V and J genes are TRBV4-1 and TRBJ1-6, with 7 bases fitting TRBD1. This CDR3 is 16 amino acids long. The V and J ends lost 3 bases and 10 bases, in that order; junction bases with no gene match: 12. Germline values: CDR1 MGHRA, CDR2 YSYEKL. Written as DNA, the CDR3 is TGCGCCAGCAGCCAGCCGGGACAGTCGGGGGGATCACCCCTCCACTTT. Encoded protein: CASSQPGQSGGSPLHF.

The chain employs TRBV7-3 and TRBJ2-2; tentatively, D is TRBD1 or TRBD2 (5 bases each). V was shortened by 5 bases and J by 3 bases, with 10 bases between the two germline ends. Looked up from germline, CDR1 is SGHTA and CDR2 is FQGTGA. CDR3 length: 14 amino acids. CDR3: CASSPGPHTGELFF. The CDR3 DNA reads TGTGCCAGCAGCCCGGGACCCCACACCGGGGAGCTGTTTTTT.

The V call is TRBV19, the J call TRBJ1-4, with 9 bases matching TRBD1. Germline CDR1 and CDR2: LNHDA and SQIVND (reference sequence). This CDR3 is 13 amino acids long. With V trimmed by 10 bases and J by 7 bases, 7 bases remained unmatched. CDR3: CATSTGGGEKLFF. The CDR3 DNA follows: TGTGCCACTTCGACAGGGGGTGGTGAAAAACTGTTTTTT. Combining the CDR3 with reference TRBV19 and TRBJ1-4 gives the whole variable domain DGGITQSPKYLFRKEGQNVTLSCEQNLNHDAMYWYRQDPGQGLRLIYYSQIVNDFQKGDIAEGYSVSREKKESFPLTVTSAQKNPTAFYLCATSTGGGEKLFFGSGTQLSVL.

V and J are TRBV11-2 and TRBJ2-7; D might be TRBD2 (6 bases). The germline V and J ends were trimmed by 6 bases and 5 bases, with 20 bases remaining between them. The CDR3 is made up of 15 amino acids. Germline V lookup: CDR1 SGHAT, CDR2 FQNNGV. The CDR3, as DNA: TGTGCCAGCAGACGTATTGGGACTCAAAGACACGAGCAGTACTTC. Protein product: CASRRIGTQRHEQYF.